Presented here are 10 T cell receptor beta chains from one specimen sequenced in a study of blood T cells in healthy people across ages. A second PCR, run for about 7 to 12 cycles, used a sample-barcoded 5' primer plus a J-beta primer mix. TCRdb reprocessed the 5' RACE reads via MiXCR and lists one record per CDR3 protein. The data show about 970,000 distinct CDR3 sequences, 45% to 60% seen once. The sequencing sample was made of blood. Every receptor here comes from a woman aged 55-69 years in good health.

This clonotype has a handful of counts. This chain links TRBV6-2 or TRBV6-3 with TRBJ2-4; D not certain. CDR1 and CDR2 (germline): MNHEY, SVGEGT. The CDR3 consists of 12 residues. With 0 bases removed from V and 9 bases from J, the gap between germline ends came to 6 bases. The CDR3 region is CASSYSTAIQYF. CDR3 nucleotide sequence: TGTGCCAGCAGTTACTCGACCGCCATTCAGTACTTC.

This clonotype was counted once. The chain carries TRBV3-1 and TRBJ2-5, with TRBD2 as a possible D gene (6 bases). The CDR3 covers 13 residues. The V gene lost 3 bases and the J gene lost 11 bases, with 16 bases spanning the gap. CDR1 and CDR2 from the germline V gene are LGHDT and YNNKEL (reference sequence). In DNA form, the CDR3 reads TGTGCCAGCAGCCACGGGGGAATCAATGAGCAGTACTTC. Its protein is CASSHGGINEQYF.

This clonotype was counted a few times. The V gene is TRBV7-9, the J gene TRBJ1-1; TRBD1 matches 7 bases. V lost 5 bases and J lost 1; bases outside the gene matches: 4. CDR3 length: 14 amino acids. CDR1 is SEHNR, CDR2 FQNEAQ, per germline (reference sequence). CDR3 residues: CASSTGTANTEAFF. The CDR3 nucleotides are TGTGCCAGCAGCACTGGGACAGCGAACACTGAAGCTTTCTTT.

V and J are TRBV5-1 and TRBJ2-7; D is undetermined. Germline CDR1 and CDR2: SGHRS and YFSETQ. The CDR3 totals 13 residues. V was shortened by 6 bases and J by 6 bases, with 16 bases between the two germline ends. The CDR3, as DNA: TGCGCCAGCACCGGAGAAGGGTATGGCGAGCAGTACTTC. This encodes CASTGEGYGEQYF. Using reference TRBV5-1 and TRBJ2-7 for the parts outside the CDR3, the full variable domain is KAGVTQTPRYLIKTRGQQVTLSCSPISGHRSVSWYQQTPGQGLQFLFEYFSETQRNKGNFPGRFSGRQFSNSRSEMNVSTLELGDSALYLCASTGEGYGEQYFGPGTRLTVT.

In its sample, this clonotype was seen a few times. The V and J genes are TRBV12-3 or TRBV12-4 and TRBJ2-1; 8 nucleotides align to TRBD2. The ends lost 3 bases at V and 15 bases at J; junction bases unmatched: 7. The CDR3 is 12 residues long. Written as DNA, the CDR3 is TGTGCCAGCAGTTTGCCCGGGACTAGAGGGTTCTTC. Translation: CASSLPGTRGFF.

The V gene is TRBV6-1, the J gene TRBJ2-7, with D unclear. CDR1 MNHNS and CDR2 SASEGT come from the germline V gene. V was pared by 5 bases and J by 6 bases, with 14 bases between. The CDR3 contains 13 residues. The CDR3 coding sequence is TGTGCCAGCAGTCCTATAGGGTTAGGCGAGCAGTACTTC. Translating gives CASSPIGLGEQYF.

With respect to this clonotype: A read error may produce the germline difference seen at one junction end. The chain joins TRBV7-2 to TRBJ2-1; 11 bases are a match to TRBD1. In germline, CDR1 is SGHTA, CDR2 FQGNSA. The CDR3 is 16 residues long. In DNA form, the CDR3 reads TGTGCCGGCAGCAGAGGGGGACAGGGGGTACGCAATGAGCAGTTCTTC. Amino acid sequence: CAGSRGGQGVRNEQFF. Full variable domain (rest looked up from reference TRBV7-2 and TRBJ2-1): GAGVSQSPSNKVTEKGKDVELRCDPISGHTALYWYRQSLGQGLEFLIYFQGNSAPDKSGLPSDRFSAERTGGSVSTLTIQRTQQEDSAVYLCAGSRGGQGVRNEQFFGPGTRLTVL.

This clonotype appeared a few times. The rearrangement joins TRBV7-2 to TRBJ2-1; D is perhaps TRBD1 (6 bases). The V gene's germline CDR1 is SGHTA and CDR2 FQGNSA. The CDR3 has 17 residues. Trimming cost V 1 base and J 1 base, with 14 bases left between them. CDR3 in DNA: TGTGCCAGCAGCTTAGTCAGTGACAGGACTTCCTACAATGAGCAGTTCTTC. Encoded protein: CASSLVSDRTSYNEQFF.

This chain links TRBV12-3 or TRBV12-4 with TRBJ2-3, with no clear D. The CDR3 has 13 amino acids. V lost 6 bases to trimming and J lost 3 bases, with 10 bases between them. Written as DNA, the CDR3 is TGTGCCAGCAGGGGTACGTGGACAGATACGCAGTATTTT. It translates to CASRGTWTDTQYF.

A note on this clonotype: A junction end diverges from the germline sequence, so it may reflect a read error. V usage is TRBV10-3 and J usage is TRBJ2-1; the D gene is possibly TRBD2 (5 bases). This CDR3 spans 13 amino acids. CDR1 and CDR2 (germline): ENHRY, SYGVKD. The CDR3 DNA reads as TGTGCCACCAGTGGAGGACGGGACAATGAGCAGTTCTTC. Residues: CATSGGRDNEQFF.